These 2 T cell receptor beta chains were all obtained from the same sample, sequenced in a study of blood T cell repertoires in COVID-19. The protocol was immunoSEQ multiplex PCR, while the TCRdb copy is restricted to in-frame clones and leaves out a portion. The sample includes some 300,000 clones, just under 90% seen only once; the top ten take roughly 2.8%. Sequenced sample: PBMCs or T cells enriched from blood (not recorded which). These receptors all stem from a woman aged 50 to 65 who had been exposed to COVID-19.

The DNA of the CDR3 is TGTGCCAGCAGCTTAGGCGGCGACAGAGACTCCTACGAGCAGTACTTC. This codes for CASSLGGDRDSYEQYF. The chain is built from TRBV11-3 and TRBJ2-7; possible D gene TRBD1, 5 bases. Per germline, CDR1 SGHNT and CDR2 YENEEA. Trimming stripped 1 base from V and 0 bases from J, with 13 bases between. The CDR3 spans 16 residues.

V usage is TRBV19 and J usage is TRBJ2-5; D gene ambiguous. The germline V gene has CDR1 LNHDA and CDR2 SQIVND (reference sequence). The CDR3 totals 13 residues. V shed 3 bases and J shed 2 bases, with 7 bases lying between them. The CDR3 is CASSIHKQETQYF. Here the CDR3 DNA reads TGTGCCAGTAGTATCCACAAACAAGAGACCCAGTACTTC.